This TCR beta chain was sequenced in a study of blood T cell repertoires in COVID-19. Study-level information: COVID-19 samples collected from the United States, Italy and Spain covered acute and convalescent phases. PBMCs, B-cell-depleted T cells, or T cells were the source of the cDNA or gDNA that made up the material.

In the original processing: Reference gene primer amplification gave nucleated cell count estimates. TCRdb's table, derived via immunoSEQ multiplex PCR, lists solely in-frame clones and lacks some. V, J and clone size were drawn from that table, and D and trimming were deduced from the DNA. The sample lists tens of thousands of clones, 85% occurring once. Germline V gene data show CDR1 as LNHDA and CDR2 as SQIVND (reference sequence). The V segment lost 7 bases and the J segment 8 bases; nucleotides outside the gene matches: 12. This CDR3 region has 15 residues. The sample consisted of peripheral blood. The chain joins TRBV19 to TRBJ2-1; 9 positions agree with TRBD1. The source is a man aged 60-69 years with acute or convalescent COVID-19. The DNA of the CDR3 is TGTGCCAGTAACCGCCGGGACAGGGATGTGGATGAGCAGTTCTTC. Its protein product is CASNRRDRDVDEQFF. The full variable domain, in which reference TRBV19 and TRBJ2-1 provide the parts outside the CDR3, is DGGITQSPKYLFRKEGQNVTLSCEQNLNHDAMYWYRQDPGQGLRLIYYSQIVNDFQKGDIAEGYSVSREKKESFPLTVTSAQKNPTAFYLCASNRRDRDVDEQFFGPGTRLTVL.